The 2 T cell receptor beta chains given below trace back to one sample, sequenced in a study of shared clonotypes between healthy human individuals (dated by TCRdb to about 2020). The library was produced with the immunoSEQ multiplex PCR assay. Sourced from immuneACCESS, this table was stored by TCRdb with only in-frame sequences that have V and J called. A share of the clones is absent; for the studies checked, an unresolved V gene accounts for under half, and the remainder has no known explanation. This sample holds some 2,500,000 clones; 93% were observed only once. More than 0.35% of the sample belongs to the ten largest clones. The sequenced sample consisted of naive CD4+ T cells from PBMCs. In light of the paper, this sample's cell subset or site label describes: CD45RA+ positively selected. The source is a man younger than 30 in good health. Some clones in this sample may be carry-over from other donors' samples.

This chain uses TRBV28 with TRBJ2-5; D possibly matches TRBD1 or TRBD2 (6 bases each). Matching the DNA end better, TRBJ2-7 makes the J call doubtful. There are 15 residues in the CDR3. Germline V gene data show CDR1 as MDHEN and CDR2 as SYDVKM. CDR3 in amino acids: CASSLGGTTSYEQYF. The CDR3 DNA sequence: TGTGCCAGCAGTTTAGGCGGGACAACCTCCTACGAGCAGTACTTC.

The chain uses TRBV28 and TRBJ2-1; TRBD2 agrees at 13 bases. The CDR3 sequence is 16 residues long. Germline CDR1 is MDHEN and CDR2 is SYDVKM. J lost 5 bases, V lost 6 bases, and 7 bases had no gene match. CDR3 amino acids: CASSSPGLAGHNEQFF. CDR3 DNA: TGTGCCAGCAGCTCACCGGGACTAGCGGGACACAATGAGCAGTTCTTC. The full variable domain, completed using reference TRBV28 and TRBJ2-1, is DVKVTQSSRYLVKRTGEKVFLECVQDMDHENMFWYRQDPGLGLRLIYFSYDVKMKEKGDIPEGYSVSREKKERFSLILESASTNQTSMYLCASSSPGLAGHNEQFFGPGTRLTVL.